This TCR beta chain was captured by sequencing in a study of tumor-infiltrating lymphocytes in primary liver carcinoma (dated by TCRdb to about 2017). General notes on the study: The five patients, three men and two women aged 30 to 69 years, had hepatocellular carcinoma (four) or combined HCC and intrahepatic cholangiocarcinoma (one). The five patients had tumors of stage T1-T3 N0M0, with maximum diameters ranging from about 4.2 to 10 cm. Each sample produced roughly 3.65 to 7.5 million productive TCRbeta reads, and read depth showed no significant difference between tissue types. For each liver tumor, the study sampled five regions along with adjacent normal tissue and blood, and applied TCRbeta repertoire sequencing, expression microarrays and whole-exome sequencing. A total of roughly 35 specimens from 5 patients, comprising some 25 tumor regions, 5 adjacent noncancerous liver tissues and 5 peripheral blood samples, were covered by TCRbeta repertoire sequencing. Technical replicate repertoires showed high reproducibility, with mean shared-clone rates around 0.91 and correlation coefficients above 0.95.

For this clonotype: No antigen is known for it. At one end the junction does not follow the germline gene, possibly because of a read error.

CDR1 and CDR2 were assigned from the germline V gene as MNHEY and SVGAGI. Its CDR3 holds 15 amino acids, cysteine through phenylalanine. Only CDR3 DNA is held: 45 bases, read in frame from base 1. The study at large found these results: Compared with blood, tumors had a significantly larger share of the repertoire taken up by the top 250 clones (p = 0.039). Consistent with antigen-driven expansion, pairs of tumor regions showed higher repertoire overlap (mean approximately 35%) than either tumor-adjacent pairs (about 17%) or tumor-blood pairs (roughly 14%). With just four or five patients in the study, the authors point out that the findings should be validated in a larger study. Since the samples were bulk and unsorted, there was no way to compare CD4+ and CD8+ T cell repertoires. Because only the TCR beta chain was sequenced and unpaired alpha chains were not captured, true repertoire diversity is likely underestimated.

TCRbeta-specific cDNA was reverse-transcribed from 500 ng total RNA using a constant-region primer and ProtoScript II reverse transcriptase. Construction of the TCRbeta libraries relied on three nested rounds of multiplex PCR, following a slightly modified ARM-PCR procedure. Each of the first two PCR rounds ran for around 10 cycles using multiplex TRBV1-TRBV30 forward primers together with a Cbeta reverse primer. A final 25-cycle PCR with Deep VentR polymerase added sample barcodes and Illumina adapters. Before sequencing, amplicons between 200 and 500 bp were purified from gel using a QIAquick gel extraction kit. An Illumina HiSeq 2500 was used to sequence the TCRbeta amplicons with 250-bp paired-end reads. The authors processed their data as follows. Quality trimming of reads was performed with Trimmomatic v0.33, and paired reads were merged with FLASH v1.2.11 so that full CDR3 sequences could be recovered. MiGEC v1.2.1b assigned V, D and J germline segments to the rearranged TCRbeta sequences. Clonotype statistics, along with Shannon-Wiener diversity indices, were calculated using VDJtools v1.0.0. Except for diversity analysis, only the 250 most abundant clonotypes of each sample were used in subsequent analyses to reduce sampling bias. TCRdb trimmed the raw reads at Q25, called clones with MiXCR and kept productive beta chains. CDR3 protein sequences are deduplicated, and each keeps its most common genes and DNA. These V and J calls are TCRdb output, not the study's own analysis. Across this sample there are about 120,000 distinct CDR3 sequences, with around 70% seen only once. The leading ten clones occupy 7.5% to 10% of the sample.

Without any cell sorting, total RNA and DNA were extracted together from 20-30 mg of bulk tissue using the AllPrep DNA/RNA mini kit. Between late 2015 and early 2016, a handful of patients in China with histopathologically diagnosed primary liver carcinoma had surgical resection. At the time of sampling, the patients were treatment-naive and had chronic HBV infection. Fresh tumor and adjacent tissue pieces were bisected; one half was stored in RNAlater at -80°C, the other sent for histology. Specimen: tumor-adjacent normal liver tissue. This receptor was identified in a woman aged 55-70 years with primary liver carcinoma and hepatitis B virus infection. The chain is made from TRBV6-5 and TRBJ2-7; TRBD2 lines up with 12 middle nucleotides. The CDR3 region: CANSGWTSGAYEQHF. The DNA sequence is as follows: TGTGCCAACAGTGGCTGGACTAGCGGGGCCTACGAGCAGCACTTC.